A single sample is the source of the 30 T cell receptor beta chains below, sequenced in a study of long-term antiretroviral therapy in people with HIV. Sequencing relied on immunoSEQ assay v3.0, run at survey level. The table came from immunoSEQ multiplex PCR; TCRdb's copy has only in-frame clones and leaves some out. The repertoire has 10,000 to 15,000 clones, approximately 80% of them found once; the top ten carry 14%. The sample in question was unsorted PBMCs, obtained 1.3 years after starting antiretroviral therapy. The receptor source for this set is a woman aged 18-29 years with HIV.

The chain couples TRBV19 to TRBJ2-3, with D possibly called TRBD1 or TRBD2 (6 bases each). Germline CDR1 and CDR2: LNHDA and SQIVND (reference sequence). The CDR3 runs to 14 residues. Trimming cost V 1 base and J 6 bases, with 11 bases left between them. CDR3 sequence reads: CASSIGTAGDTQYF. Here the CDR3 DNA reads TGTGCCAGTAGTATAGGGACAGCGGGTGATACGCAGTATTTT.

V gene TRBV4-2 combines with J gene TRBJ2-7; TRBD2 aligns across 8 bases. CDR1 and CDR2 (germline): LGHNA, YNFKEQ. The V and J ends lost 0 bases and 4 bases, in that order; junction bases with no gene match: 5. This CDR3 has 15 amino acids. The DNA for the CDR3 is TGTGCCAGCAGCCAAGATCTCTCTAGCGGGTACGAGCAGTACTTC. Its protein product is CASSQDLSSGYEQYF.

This clone has more than one count but fewer than ten. The CDR3 nucleotides are TGCGCCAGCAGCTTGGGGCAGCTCTATGGCTACACCTTC. Its translation is CASSLGQLYGYTF. The V and J genes are TRBV5-1 and TRBJ1-2, with D unresolved. Trimming left V 0 bases short and J 4 bases short, with 7 bases between. Germline V gene data show CDR1 as SGHRS and CDR2 as YFSETQ. The CDR3 extends over 13 amino acids.

This chain connects TRBV19 to TRBJ2-4, with TRBD2 identical over 11 bases. Germline CDR1 is LNHDA and CDR2 is SQIVND (reference sequence). CDR3 length: 12 residues. V lost 8 bases, J lost 10 bases, and 4 bases stayed unmatched. The CDR3 DNA reads as TGTGCCAGTGGGACTAGCGGTCCTATTCAGTACTTC. Protein: CASGTSGPIQYF.

This clone was seen once. J is TRBJ2-1 and V is TRBV29-1; D not resolved. Trimming took off 7 bases at V and 9 bases at J, with 19 bases between the two ends. CDR1 and CDR2 from the germline V gene are SQVTM and ANQGSEA. This CDR3 has 13 residues. The CDR3 DNA follows: TGCAGCGCCCCTAGAGTTAGGGAAGCTGAGCAGTTCTTC. This codes for CSAPRVREAEQFF.

The genes are TRBV6-5 and TRBJ2-7, with a tentative D call TRBD2 (5 bases). The CDR3 loop spans 14 amino acids. Germline CDR1 MNHEY, CDR2 SVGAGI. Deletions cut 7 bases from V and 5 bases from J, with 18 bases between. CDR3 amino acids: CASKAGGGPNEQYF. The CDR3 DNA reads as TGTGCCAGCAAAGCCGGCGGAGGTCCCAACGAGCAGTACTTC.

V is TRBV30 and J is TRBJ1-5; 8 bases agree with TRBD1. The trim removed 3 bases at V and 4 bases at J, leaving 5 bases unmatched. CDR3 length equals 14 residues. Germline V gene data show CDR1 as GTSNPN and CDR2 as SVGIG (reference sequence). CDR3 DNA sequence: TGTGCCTGGAGCGAGGGACAGGTTAATCAGCCCCAGCATTTT. This codes for CAWSEGQVNQPQHF.

This clone came up a few times. This chain links TRBV25-1 with TRBJ1-2, with D unresolved. Trimming removed 0 bases at V and 2 bases at J, with 7 bases between. The germline V gene encodes CDR1 MGHDK and CDR2 SYGVNS. The CDR3 length is 14 residues. The DNA for the CDR3 is TGTGCCAGCAGTGAATATCACGGGAACTATGGCTACACCTTC. Amino acid sequence: CASSEYHGNYGYTF.

V is TRBV19 and J is TRBJ1-1; 8 positions agree with TRBD1. Germline V lookup: CDR1 LNHDA, CDR2 SQIVND (reference sequence). This CDR3 is 15 amino acids long. Trimming removed 3 bases from V and 4 bases from J; junction bases left unmatched: 7. The CDR3 bases are TGTGCCAGTAGTATCCCCGGACAGGGACCCACTGAAGCTTTCTTT. This codes for CASSIPGQGPTEAFF.

The chain uses TRBV2 and TRBJ1-5; TRBD1 matches at 8 bases. CDR1 SNHLY and CDR2 FYNNEI come from the germline V gene. Trimming cost V 7 bases and J 5 bases; bases outside gene matches: 7. The CDR3 sequence is 14 residues long. DNA of the CDR3: TGTGCCAGCACTTCGGGACAGGAATATCAGCCCCAGCATTTT. This sequence encodes CASTSGQEYQPQHF. The full variable domain, rest sourced from reference TRBV2 and TRBJ1-5, is EPEVTQTPSHQVTQMGQEVILRCVPISNHLYFYWYRQILGQKVEFLVSFYNNEISEKSEIFDDQFSVERPDGSNFTLKIRSTKLEDSAMYFCASTSGQEYQPQHFGDGTRLSIL.

V is TRBV6-5 and J is TRBJ1-2; 8 bases align to TRBD1. Per the germline V gene, CDR1 is MNHEY and CDR2 is SVGAGI. The CDR3 has 16 residues. The trim removed 1 base at V and 2 bases at J, leaving 6 bases unmatched. In nucleotides, the CDR3 is TGTGCCAGCAGTTACTATAAGCGGGACAGGAACTATGGCTACACCTTC. Its translation is CASSYYKRDRNYGYTF.

V gene TRBV5-1 combines with J gene TRBJ2-2; TRBD1 might be the D (5 bases). The V and J ends lost 0 bases and 5 bases respectively, with 11 bases between them. Germline CDR1 is SGHRS and CDR2 is YFSETQ. This CDR3 is built from 15 residues. The CDR3 region has the DNA TGCGCCAGCAGCTTGGCATCAGGGCAAACCGGGGAGCTGTTTTTT. This encodes CASSLASGQTGELFF.

V gene TRBV6-6 combines with J gene TRBJ1-6; D remains ambiguous. Germline V gene lookup returns CDR1 MNHNY and CDR2 SVGAGI (reference sequence). The length of the CDR3 is 12 residues. Between the trimmed V and J ends, which lost 7 bases and 11 bases, there was a span of 12 bases. The DNA of the CDR3 is TGTGCCAGCAAGGACGGGAGGGCACCCCTCCACTTT. Its protein product is CASKDGRAPLHF.

This clone was seen just once. The chain has TRBV18 and TRBJ1-5; D is perhaps TRBD1 (5 bases). The V gene lost 6 bases and the J gene lost 5 bases, with 14 bases spanning the gap. CDR1 KGHSH and CDR2 LQKENI come from the germline V gene. This CDR3 region has 14 residues. CDR3 region: CASSGEGLYQPQHF. DNA of the CDR3: TGTGCCAGCTCGGGTGAGGGACTCTATCAGCCCCAGCATTTT.

This chain joins TRBV5-1 and TRBJ2-7; D not certain. Germline values: CDR1 SGHRS, CDR2 YFSETQ. V dropped 4 bases and J dropped 2 bases, with 13 bases sitting between them. The CDR3 spans 14 residues. CDR3: CASSDPRLTYEQYF. CDR3 DNA sequence: TGCGCCAGCAGCGATCCCAGGCTTACCTACGAGCAGTACTTC.

V gene TRBV2 combines with J gene TRBJ2-1, with TRBD2 identical over 9 bases. Germline V CDR1 and CDR2: SNHLY, FYNNEI. V trimming: 8 bases; J trimming: 4 bases; junction bases outside the gene matches: 12. This CDR3 spans 16 amino acids. CDR3 sequence: CASAGGRATRYNEQFF. Here the CDR3 DNA reads TGTGCCAGCGCGGGCGGGAGGGCCACCCGATACAATGAGCAGTTCTTC.

The V gene is TRBV6-6, the J gene TRBJ2-5; D is undetermined. CDR1 and CDR2 (germline): MNHNY, SVGAGI (reference sequence). Trimming stripped 7 bases from V and 2 bases from J, with 8 bases between. The CDR3 sequence is 12 residues long. CDR3 sequence reads: CASTQLQETQYF. CDR3 nucleotide sequence: TGTGCCAGCACACAGCTACAAGAGACCCAGTACTTC.

V usage is TRBV7-2 and J usage is TRBJ2-7; D ambiguous. The CDR3 has 15 residues. The ends were cut back, 2 bases at V and 0 bases at J, with 11 bases in the middle. Germline CDR1 SGHTA, CDR2 FQGNSA. The CDR3 sequence is CASSLTWLTSYEQYF. The CDR3, as DNA: TGTGCCAGCAGCTTAACCTGGTTAACCTCCTACGAGCAGTACTTC.

The chain links TRBV28 to TRBJ2-7; D ambiguous. Germline V CDR1 and CDR2: MDHEN, SYDVKM. This CDR3 comprises 13 residues. V was trimmed by 1 base and J by 7 bases, leaving 11 bases between them. CDR3 DNA sequence: TGTGCCAGCAGTTTATACCCTAGGCGTGAGCAGTACTTC. Protein product: CASSLYPRREQYF. Using reference TRBV28 and TRBJ2-7 for the parts outside the CDR3, the full variable domain is DVKVTQSSRYLVKRTGEKVFLECVQDMDHENMFWYRQDPGLGLRLIYFSYDVKMKEKGDIPEGYSVSREKKERFSLILESASTNQTSMYLCASSLYPRREQYFGPGTRLTVT.

J is TRBJ2-5 and V is TRBV7-9, with 8 bases fitting TRBD1. From germline, CDR1 is SEHNR and CDR2 FQNEAQ (reference sequence). The CDR3 contains 13 residues. After removal of 5 bases from V and 6 bases from J, the junction contained 5 bases not matched to a gene. CDR3 protein: CASSPTGGKTQYF. The CDR3 DNA reads TGTGCCAGCAGCCCTACAGGGGGGAAGACCCAGTACTTC.

The chain recombines TRBV5-1 with TRBJ1-1, with no clear D. The germline gives CDR1 SGHRS, CDR2 YFSETQ. The CDR3 loop spans 15 amino acids. The ends were cut back, 0 bases at V and 1 base at J, with 10 bases in the middle. This CDR3 is CASSLALGSNTEAFF. For the CDR3, the DNA is TGCGCCAGCAGCTTGGCCCTGGGGTCGAACACTGAAGCTTTCTTT.

The rearrangement links TRBV27 to TRBJ1-1, with D hard to call. V was trimmed by 4 bases and J by 4 bases, leaving 10 bases between them. This CDR3 region has 13 residues. Germline-derived CDR1 and CDR2 are MNHEY and SMNVEV (reference sequence). For the CDR3, the DNA is TGTGCCAGCAGTTCGAGGATGGCCACTGAAGCTTTCTTT. Amino acid sequence: CASSSRMATEAFF.

This rearrangement joins TRBV7-3 to TRBJ2-3, with 9 bases that match TRBD2. V lost 2 bases to trimming and J lost 3 bases; unmatched junction nucleotides: 3. Per the germline V gene, CDR1 is SGHTA and CDR2 is FQGTGA. This CDR3 comprises 15 residues. The CDR3 sequence: CASSLDSGGTDTQYF. CDR3 sequence (DNA): TGTGCCAGCAGCTTAGATAGCGGGGGAACAGATACGCAGTATTTT.

The CDR3, as DNA: TGTGCCAGCAGTTTTGAGGTTAGCGGGATTAATGAGCAGTTCTTC. Amino acid sequence: CASSFEVSGINEQFF. The rearrangement uses TRBV28 and TRBJ2-1, with TRBD2 identical over 8 bases. Trimming took 3 bases from V and 7 from J; bases not matched to a gene: 8. The CDR3 runs 15 residues. Germline assignment: CDR1 MDHEN and CDR2 SYDVKM.

This chain links TRBV11-1 with TRBJ2-3; D possibly corresponds to TRBD1 (6 bases). The V end was cut by 5 bases, the J end by 1 base, with 10 bases between. This CDR3 spans 14 amino acids. The germline CDR1 and CDR2 sequences are SGHAT and FQDESV (reference sequence). CDR3 amino acids: CASSQGQRTDTQYF. CDR3 nucleotides: TGTGCCAGCAGCCAAGGACAGCGCACAGATACGCAGTATTTT.

V is TRBV28 and J is TRBJ1-2; D might be TRBD1 (5 bases). The V and J ends lost 1 base and 8 bases respectively, with 17 bases between them. Germline CDR1 is MDHEN and CDR2 is SYDVKM. CDR3 size: 15 residues. The CDR3 DNA sequence: TGTGCCAGCAGTTTATTTACTCCTGGGGGGAACGGCTACACCTTC. This gives the protein CASSLFTPGGNGYTF.

This clone was seen a handful of times. V and J are TRBV9 and TRBJ2-2; D ambiguous. The CDR3 extends over 12 amino acids. Trimming pared 2 bases from V and 6 bases from J, leaving 5 bases between. Germline CDR1 is SGDLS and CDR2 is YYNGEE. The CDR3 nucleotides read TGTGCCAGCAGCGTGGGCCCCGGGGAGCTGTTTTTT. Its translation is CASSVGPGELFF.

The rearrangement links TRBV19 to TRBJ2-7, with D maybe TRBD1 (6 bases). This CDR3 is 17 amino acids long. CDR1 LNHDA and CDR2 SQIVND come from the germline V gene (reference sequence). With 5 bases removed from V and 3 bases from J, the gap between germline ends came to 23 bases. This chain's CDR3 is CASSPRFLQGLFYEQYF. The CDR3 coding sequence is TGTGCCAGTAGTCCACGATTCCTACAGGGCCTTTTCTACGAGCAGTACTTC.

The chain recombines TRBV5-6 with TRBJ1-5; D is perhaps TRBD1 (5 bases). The CDR3 runs to 13 residues. V lost 4 bases and J 4 bases, leaving 9 bases between the germline ends. The germline gives CDR1 SGHDT, CDR2 YYEEEE. The CDR3 bases are TGTGCCAGCAGCGCCCAGGGAAATCAGCCCCAGCATTTT. This codes for CASSAQGNQPQHF.

This chain joins TRBV11-2 and TRBJ2-7; TRBD2 matches 8 bases. The length of the CDR3 is 17 residues. J lost 1 base, V lost 1 base, and 9 bases had no gene match. The germline gives CDR1 SGHAT, CDR2 FQNNGV. The CDR3 sequence is CASSLADVGGGSYEQYF. As DNA, the CDR3 is TGTGCCAGCAGCTTAGCAGATGTCGGGGGGGGGTCCTACGAGCAGTACTTC.